Given below is one TCR beta chain in context. Its antigen is currently unknown. A read error may account for a junction end that differs from germline. Germline V gene sequence: CDR1 SGHVS, CDR2 FQNEAQ. The CDR3 is made up of 12 amino acids. Profiling that covered TCR beta VDJ and CDR3 relied on genomic DNA as its template. Using its own MiXCR run on the reads, TCRdb lists one record per CDR3 protein. This sample has 400,000 to 500,000 distinct CDR3 sequences, with 55% to 70% found just once. The data are from a study of CD8+CD57+ T cells in acquired aplastic anemia. Study information: The DNA of sorted CD4+ and CD8+ cells averaged roughly 3.2 ug. Healthy donor CD4+ cell samples had a mean of approximately 10 million reads. Overall study results and limits: A set of 25 to 30 CD8+ CDR3 sequences was shared between patients and controls, and these sequences appeared highly expressed in patients.

This clonotype was sampled from a human donor in good health, serving as a control. The V and J genes are TRBV7-8 and TRBJ1-6; no clear D gene. The sample consisted of sorted CD4+, CD8+, or CD8+CD57+ T cells (not recorded which) from PBMCs. The CDR3 loop reads CASTLKNDEQSF. The CDR3 nucleotides read TGTGCCAGCACGCTAAAGAACGACGAGCAGTCCTTC.